Below are 32 T cell receptor beta chains sequenced from a single sample in a study of blood T cell repertoires in COVID-19. The table came from immunoSEQ multiplex PCR; TCRdb's copy has only in-frame clones and leaves some out. The sample lists 110,000 to 150,000 clones; approximately 83% were seen once. The specimen was peripheral blood. The source of these receptors is a human donor in a cohort sampled during active COVID-19.

A few counts support this clone. This chain uses TRBV30 with TRBJ1-2; 10 bases are shared with TRBD1. The CDR3 consists of 14 residues. Trimming removed 3 bases from V and 7 bases from J; junction bases left unmatched: 8. The germline V gene has CDR1 GTSNPN and CDR2 SVGIG (reference sequence). The chain's CDR3 is CAWRDRGHSSGYTF. CDR3 coding DNA: TGTGCCTGGAGAGACAGGGGGCACTCTTCTGGCTACACCTTC.

This sequence joins TRBV5-1 and TRBJ2-3; D is possibly TRBD2 (5 bases). Germline assignment: CDR1 SGHRS and CDR2 YFSETQ. This CDR3 has 15 amino acids. Trimming stripped 4 bases from V and 2 bases from J, with 14 bases between. CDR3 loop: CASSHKRNPTDTQYF. The CDR3 DNA is TGCGCCAGCAGCCACAAGCGGAACCCCACAGATACGCAGTATTTT.

This chain uses TRBV19 with TRBJ1-4; 9 nucleotides agree with TRBD1. The CDR3 totals 15 residues. In germline, CDR1 is LNHDA, CDR2 SQIVND (reference sequence). V lost 5 bases, J lost 2 bases, and 3 bases stayed unmatched. CDR3 sequence reads: CASSATGGTNEKLFF. Written as DNA, the CDR3 is TGTGCCAGTAGTGCTACAGGGGGCACTAATGAAAAACTGTTTTTT.

The chain links TRBV7-9 to TRBJ2-1, with 10 bases aligning to TRBD2. V was clipped by 4 bases and J by 4 bases; unmatched bases: 7. This CDR3 has 16 amino acids. Germline V CDR1 and CDR2: SEHNR, FQNEAQ (reference sequence). The CDR3 region has the DNA TGTGCCAGCAGCTCTGAAAGGACTAGCGGTTACAATGAGCAGTTCTTC. This sequence encodes CASSSERTSGYNEQFF. Using reference TRBV7-9 and TRBJ2-1 for the parts outside the CDR3, the full variable domain is DTGVSQNPRHKITKRGQNVTFRCDPISEHNRLYWYRQTLGQGPEFLTYFQNEAQLEKSRLLSDRFSAERPKGSFSTLEIQRTEQGDSAMYLCASSSERTSGYNEQFFGPGTRLTVL.

This chain joins TRBV27 and TRBJ1-5; D might be TRBD1 (6 bases). The V and J ends lost 2 bases and 3 bases respectively, with 14 bases between them. There are 16 residues in the CDR3. Germline assignment: CDR1 MNHEY and CDR2 SMNVEV (reference sequence). CDR3 coding DNA: TGTGCCAGCAGTTTAGGGCAGGGGAGGGCCAATCAGCCCCAGCATTTT. Encoded protein: CASSLGQGRANQPQHF.

The gene calls are TRBV5-1 and TRBJ2-7; 15 positions agree with TRBD2. The germline gives CDR1 SGHRS, CDR2 YFSETQ. Losses at the gene ends were 4 bases for V and 5 bases for J; bases not matched to a gene: 13. The CDR3 is made up of 18 amino acids. CDR3 nucleotides: TGCGCCAGCAGCCCGGGACTAGCGGGAGGAAATGGTTGGAACGAGCAGTACTTC. Protein product: CASSPGLAGGNGWNEQYF. Based on the CDR3 plus reference TRBV5-1 and TRBJ2-7, the full variable domain is KAGVTQTPRYLIKTRGQQVTLSCSPISGHRSVSWYQQTPGQGLQFLFEYFSETQRNKGNFPGRFSGRQFSNSRSEMNVSTLELGDSALYLCASSPGLAGGNGWNEQYFGPGTRLTVT.

This chain uses TRBV7-9 with TRBJ2-3, with 9 bases matching TRBD2. The CDR3 consists of 16 residues. The germline CDR1 and CDR2 sequences are SEHNR and FQNEAQ (reference sequence). V shed 3 bases, J shed 0 bases, and the junction held 4 bases outside the gene matches. The CDR3 sequence is CASSFLAGPSTDTQYF. The CDR3 coding sequence is TGTGCCAGCAGCTTTCTAGCGGGGCCGAGCACAGATACGCAGTATTTT.

This chain joins TRBV7-2 and TRBJ2-5; 12 positions agree with TRBD1. This CDR3 has 15 residues. CDR1 is SGHTA and CDR2 is FQGNSA in the germline V gene. The V segment lost 11 bases and the J segment 1 base; nucleotides outside the gene matches: 8. The chain's CDR3 is CASTPGQGAQETQYF. In DNA, the CDR3 is TGTGCCTCAACTCCGGGACAGGGGGCCCAAGAGACCCAGTACTTC. The full variable domain, in which reference TRBV7-2 and TRBJ2-5 provide the parts outside the CDR3, is GAGVSQSPSNKVTEKGKDVELRCDPISGHTALYWYRQSLGQGLEFLIYFQGNSAPDKSGLPSDRFSAERTGGSVSTLTIQRTQQEDSAVYLCASTPGQGAQETQYFGPGTRLLVL.

The DNA for the CDR3 is TGTGCCTGGAGACTACAGGGTGGCTACACCTTC. Amino acid sequence: CAWRLQGGYTF. This rearrangement joins TRBV30 to TRBJ1-2; weak D call: TRBD1 (6 bases). The CDR3 consists of 11 residues. The V end was cut by 3 bases, the J end by 7 bases, with 9 bases between. CDR1 and CDR2 from the germline V gene are GTSNPN and SVGIG (reference sequence).

The chain carries TRBV10-3 and TRBJ1-6; 7 bases line up with TRBD1. The CDR3 runs 13 residues. Germline CDR1 ENHRY, CDR2 SYGVKD. The J segment lost 8 bases and the V segment lost 6 bases, leaving 4 bases of the junction unmatched. The CDR3 region is CAISGQGDSPLHF. The CDR3 DNA follows: TGTGCCATCAGCGGCCAGGGGGATTCACCCCTCCACTTT.

This sequence joins TRBV6-5 and TRBJ1-6; the match to TRBD1 covers 10 bases. Trimming cost V 4 bases and J 11 bases; bases outside gene matches: 5. CDR3 size: 14 residues. In germline, CDR1 is MNHEY, CDR2 SVGAGI. CDR3 amino acids: CASSSTGGGTPLHF. The CDR3 bases are TGTGCCAGCAGTTCGACAGGGGGCGGGACACCCCTCCACTTT.

The count of this clone is one. V is TRBV29-1 and J is TRBJ2-3; D is ambiguous. There are 15 residues in the CDR3. Trimming took off 5 bases at V and 3 bases at J, with 18 bases between the two ends. The germline V gene encodes CDR1 SQVTM and CDR2 ANQGSEA. The CDR3 nucleotides read TGCAGCGTTAATTCGGGTAATACCGGAACAGATACGCAGTATTTT. Translation gives CSVNSGNTGTDTQYF.

The rearrangement links TRBV11-3 to TRBJ2-3, with D uncertain. Trimming stripped 1 base from V and 2 bases from J, with 4 bases between. CDR1 and CDR2 from the germline V gene are SGHNT and YENEEA. The CDR3 length is 13 residues. The CDR3 spells CASSLAFTDTQYF. Written as DNA, the CDR3 is TGTGCCAGCAGCTTAGCCTTCACAGATACGCAGTATTTT.

This chain uses TRBV3-1 (or the pseudogene TRBV3-2) with TRBJ2-7; 7 positions match TRBD1. The CDR3 totals 13 residues. Trimming cost V 3 bases and J 6 bases; bases outside gene matches: 5. Looked up from germline, CDR1 is LGHDT and CDR2 is YNNKEL (reference sequence). The chain's CDR3 is CASSQVNRGEQYF. For the CDR3, the DNA is TGTGCCAGCAGCCAGGTAAACAGGGGCGAGCAGTACTTC.

The rearrangement uses TRBV24-1 and TRBJ1-1, with 9 bases matching TRBD1. Germline CDR1 and CDR2: KGHDR and SFDVKD. V dropped 7 bases and J dropped 7; count of bases not matched to a gene: 9. CDR3 size: 14 residues. The CDR3 is CATRPGQGLDEAFF. CDR3 coding DNA: TGTGCCACCAGACCTGGACAGGGGCTTGATGAAGCTTTCTTT.

This clone was detected only once. V gene TRBV28 combines with J gene TRBJ1-6, with TRBD1 identical over 8 bases. The CDR3 covers 13 residues. J was trimmed by 10 bases and V by 6 bases; bases with no gene match: 5. In germline, CDR1 is MDHEN, CDR2 SYDVKM. The CDR3 is CASRLQGGSPLHF. The CDR3 region has the DNA TGTGCCAGCAGACTACAGGGGGGGTCACCCCTCCACTTT.

The V call is TRBV19, the J call TRBJ2-3; 7 bases agree with TRBD2. Germline CDR1 reads LNHDA; CDR2 reads SQIVND (reference sequence). This CDR3 contains 15 residues. J gave up 3 bases and V 7 bases, and 10 bases lay outside the gene matches. DNA of the CDR3: TGTGCCAGTAACCGGGGAGGGCCGGGGACAGATACGCAGTATTTT. This translates into CASNRGGPGTDTQYF.

The chain is built from TRBV19 and TRBJ1-1; tentative D call: TRBD1 (6 bases). This CDR3 contains 14 residues. V lost 4 bases to trimming and J lost 1 base, with 10 bases between them. The germline CDR1 and CDR2 sequences are LNHDA and SQIVND (reference sequence). The CDR3 spells CASSTLQGNTEAFF. The CDR3 DNA is TGTGCCAGTAGTACCCTACAGGGGAACACTGAAGCTTTCTTT.

The gene calls are TRBV18 and TRBJ1-4; D ambiguous. The germline V gene encodes CDR1 KGHSH and CDR2 LQKENI. V was clipped by 3 bases and J by 0 bases, with 5 bases between them. The CDR3 consists of 14 residues. CDR3 in amino acids: CASSPFTTNEKLFF. CDR3 bases: TGTGCCAGCTCACCCTTTACAACTAATGAAAAACTGTTTTTT.

V is TRBV6-5 and J is TRBJ2-1, with 8 positions matching TRBD1. Germline trimming cut 10 bases from V and 8 bases from J; bases unmatched to any gene: 16. The germline CDR1 and CDR2 sequences are MNHEY and SVGAGI. This CDR3 contains 15 residues. CDR3 sequence: CATERPGTGSYEQFF. CDR3 DNA sequence: TGTGCCACCGAGCGCCCCGGGACAGGATCCTATGAGCAGTTCTTC.

This chain links TRBV28 with TRBJ2-4; TRBD1 matches at 8 bases. This CDR3 comprises 14 residues. Germline V gives CDR1 MDHEN, CDR2 SYDVKM. V was pared by 8 bases and J by 2 bases, with 5 bases of the junction left unmatched. CDR3 in DNA: TGTGCCAGCTATCAGGGGGCGCCCAAAAACATTCAGTACTTC. It encodes CASYQGAPKNIQYF.

In its sample, this clone was seen a few times. The chain links TRBV9 to TRBJ1-3; D is undetermined. The V and J ends lost 6 bases and 4 bases respectively, with 20 bases between them. Germline assignment: CDR1 SGDLS and CDR2 YYNGEE. CDR3 size: 16 residues. The CDR3 coding sequence is TGTGCCAGCACCCCTTTGGGAGGGTTCCCGGGAAACACCATATATTTT. It yields the protein CASTPLGGFPGNTIYF.

V is TRBV6-5 and J is TRBJ2-5; D might be TRBD1 (6 bases). The CDR3 extends over 13 amino acids. V was trimmed by 6 bases and J by 5 bases, leaving 13 bases between them. Per germline, CDR1 MNHEY and CDR2 SVGAGI. The CDR3 here is CASSPERGETQYF. CDR3 in DNA: TGTGCCAGCAGCCCGGAAAGGGGGGAGACCCAGTACTTC.

This chain connects TRBV7-3 to TRBJ1-6, with D possibly matching TRBD1 (6 bases). From germline, CDR1 is SGHTA and CDR2 FQGTGA. The V and J ends lost 5 bases and 7 bases respectively, with 15 bases between them. This CDR3 has 15 residues. For the CDR3, the DNA is TGTGCCAGCAGCCCTCAGGGGAGTGGAAATTCACCCCTCCACTTT. It encodes CASSPQGSGNSPLHF.

This clone was counted once. The chain employs TRBV5-1 and TRBJ2-1, with D unresolved. This CDR3 comprises 12 residues. V was cut by 4 bases and J by 4 bases, with 6 bases left in between. Germline CDR1 is SGHRS and CDR2 is YFSETQ. The CDR3 DNA is TGCGCCAGCAGCCCCTCGTACAATGAGCAGTTCTTC. It yields the protein CASSPSYNEQFF.

The V and J genes are TRBV12-2 and TRBJ1-6; TRBD1, the table's D call, lacks a check against the DNA. TRBV12-2 counts as a pseudogene. There are 21 residues in the CDR3. CDR3 DNA sequence: TGTGCAAGTCGCTTAGGTTACCGGGACAGGGGCCTTAGCTCCTATAATTCACCCCTCCACTTT. Its translation is CASRLGYRDRGLSSYNSPLHF.

V is TRBV7-2 and J is TRBJ2-1, with no clear D. The V end lost 6 bases, the J end lost 3 bases, and 18 bases lay between the germline ends. The V gene's germline CDR1 is SGHTA and CDR2 FQGNSA. This CDR3 comprises 16 residues. CDR3 nucleotides: TGTGCCAGCAGTCCGCCGGTGGCGGTTTTCTACAATGAGCAGTTCTTC. This codes for CASSPPVAVFYNEQFF.

This clone has a single count. This chain uses TRBV29-1 with TRBJ2-7; TRBD1 matches at 9 bases. The germline CDR1 and CDR2 sequences are SQVTM and ANQGSEA. CDR3 length: 16 residues. Germline trimming cut 4 bases from V and 3 bases from J; bases unmatched to any gene: 13. CDR3 sequence reads: CSVVGQDRGTYYEQYF. CDR3 bases: TGCAGCGTTGTGGGGCAGGACAGGGGAACTTACTACGAGCAGTACTTC.

This clone has a single count. The chain joins TRBV13 to TRBJ2-2; D call uncertain. CDR1 is PRHDT, CDR2 FYEKMQ, per germline (reference sequence). This CDR3 region has 12 residues. V gave up 7 bases and J gave up 3 bases, with 6 bases separating them. The CDR3 loop is CASTLDTGELFF. CDR3 nucleotides: TGTGCCAGCACCCTAGACACCGGGGAGCTGTTTTTT.

The chain recombines TRBV6-6 with TRBJ1-2, with TRBD1 as a possible D gene (5 bases). From germline, CDR1 is MNHNY and CDR2 SVGAGI (reference sequence). The CDR3 is 16 residues long. The V and J ends lost 0 bases and 4 bases respectively, with 15 bases between them. The chain's CDR3 is CASSYSGTGGSYGYTF. Written as DNA, the CDR3 is TGTGCCAGCAGTTACTCGGGGACCGGGGGGAGCTATGGCTACACCTTC.

The chain uses TRBV5-1 and TRBJ2-5; D unresolved. The V gene lost 7 bases and the J gene lost 5 bases, with 6 bases spanning the gap. The CDR3 spans 10 residues. Germline V gives CDR1 SGHRS, CDR2 YFSETQ. CDR3 coding DNA: TGCGCCAGCCGCGGCGAGACCCAGTACTTC. Its protein is CASRGETQYF.

V is TRBV27 and J is TRBJ1-5; 7 nucleotides line up with TRBD1. The V gene end was trimmed by 5 bases and the J gene end by 6 bases; junction bases not matched to a gene: 10. There are 15 residues in the CDR3. Looked up from germline, CDR1 is MNHEY and CDR2 is SMNVEV (reference sequence). CDR3 DNA sequence: TGTGCCAGCAGTCCGAGTTGGAACAGGGGTCAGCCCCAGCATTTT. Protein sequence: CASSPSWNRGQPQHF.